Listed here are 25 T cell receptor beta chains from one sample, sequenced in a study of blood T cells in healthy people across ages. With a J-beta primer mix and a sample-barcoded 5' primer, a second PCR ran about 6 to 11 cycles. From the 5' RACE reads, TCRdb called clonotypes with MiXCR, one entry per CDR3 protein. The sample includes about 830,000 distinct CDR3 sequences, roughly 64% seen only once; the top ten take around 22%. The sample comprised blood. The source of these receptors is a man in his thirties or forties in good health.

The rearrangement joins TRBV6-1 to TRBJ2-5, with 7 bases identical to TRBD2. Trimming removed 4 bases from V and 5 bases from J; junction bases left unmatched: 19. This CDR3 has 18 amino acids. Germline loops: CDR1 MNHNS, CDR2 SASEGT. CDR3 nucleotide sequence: TGTGCCAGCAGTGGGGGTGTGGGAGGGCCCTCATTTCGGGAGACCCAGTACTTC. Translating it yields CASSGGVGGPSFRETQYF.

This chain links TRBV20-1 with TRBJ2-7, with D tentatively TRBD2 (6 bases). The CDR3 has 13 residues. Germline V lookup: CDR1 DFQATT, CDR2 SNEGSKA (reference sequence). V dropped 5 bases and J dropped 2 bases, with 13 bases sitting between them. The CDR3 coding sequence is TGCAGTGCTCGGGAGCGGACCCCCTACGAGCAGTACTTC. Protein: CSARERTPYEQYF.

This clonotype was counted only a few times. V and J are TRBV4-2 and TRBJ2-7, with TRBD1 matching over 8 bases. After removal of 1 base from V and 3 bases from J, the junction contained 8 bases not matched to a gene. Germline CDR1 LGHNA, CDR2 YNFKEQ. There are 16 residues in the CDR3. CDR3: CASSQGEAGGYYEQYF. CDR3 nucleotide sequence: TGTGCCAGCAGCCAAGGAGAGGCAGGGGGCTACTACGAGCAGTACTTC.

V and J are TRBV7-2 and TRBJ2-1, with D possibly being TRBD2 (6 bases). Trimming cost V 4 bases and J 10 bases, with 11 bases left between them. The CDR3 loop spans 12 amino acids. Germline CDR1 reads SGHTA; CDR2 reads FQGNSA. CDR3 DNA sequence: TGTGCCAGCAGCTCTGTTCGGGGGGAGCAGTTCTTC. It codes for CASSSVRGEQFF.

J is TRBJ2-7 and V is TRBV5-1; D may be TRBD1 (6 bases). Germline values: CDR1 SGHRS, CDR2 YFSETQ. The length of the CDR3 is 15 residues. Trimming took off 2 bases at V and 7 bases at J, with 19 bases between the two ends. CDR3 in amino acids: CASSFETGSVNEQYF. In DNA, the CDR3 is TGCGCCAGCAGCTTCGAGACAGGTTCCGTCAATGAGCAGTACTTC.

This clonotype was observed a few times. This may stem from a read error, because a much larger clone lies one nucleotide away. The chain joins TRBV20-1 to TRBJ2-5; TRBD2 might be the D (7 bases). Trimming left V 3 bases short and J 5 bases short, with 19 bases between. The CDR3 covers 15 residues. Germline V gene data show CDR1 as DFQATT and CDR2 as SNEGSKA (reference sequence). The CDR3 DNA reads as TGCAGTGCTAGTACTGGCGGGGGCCTCCGGGAGACCCAGTACTTC. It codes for CSASTGGGLRETQYF.

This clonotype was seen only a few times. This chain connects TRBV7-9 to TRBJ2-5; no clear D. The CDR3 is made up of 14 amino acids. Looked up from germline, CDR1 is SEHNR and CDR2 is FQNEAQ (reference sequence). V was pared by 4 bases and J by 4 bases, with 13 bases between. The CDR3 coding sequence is TGTGCCAGCAGCTCAACGTTAGGGTTAGAGACCCAGTACTTC. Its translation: CASSSTLGLETQYF. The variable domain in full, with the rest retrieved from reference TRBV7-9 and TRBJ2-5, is DTGVSQNPRHKITKRGQNVTFRCDPISEHNRLYWYRQTLGQGPEFLTYFQNEAQLEKSRLLSDRFSAERPKGSFSTLEIQRTEQGDSAMYLCASSSTLGLETQYFGPGTRLLVL.

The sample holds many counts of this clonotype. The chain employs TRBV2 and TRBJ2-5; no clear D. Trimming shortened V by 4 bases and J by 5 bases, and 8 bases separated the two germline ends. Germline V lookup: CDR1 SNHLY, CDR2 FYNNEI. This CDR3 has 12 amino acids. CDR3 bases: TGTGCCAGCAGTGCACTTGGGGAGACCCAGTACTTC. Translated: CASSALGETQYF.

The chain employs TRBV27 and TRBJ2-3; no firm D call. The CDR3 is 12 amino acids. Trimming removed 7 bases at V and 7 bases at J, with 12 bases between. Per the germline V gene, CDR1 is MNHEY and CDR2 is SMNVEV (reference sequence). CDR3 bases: TGTGCCAGCAAGGAGAACTATCATACGCAGTATTTT. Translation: CASKENYHTQYF.

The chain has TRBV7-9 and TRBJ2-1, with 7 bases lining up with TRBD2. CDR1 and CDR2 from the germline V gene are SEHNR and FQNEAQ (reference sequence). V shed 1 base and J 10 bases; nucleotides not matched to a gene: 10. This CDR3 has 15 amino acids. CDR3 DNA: TGTGCCAGCAGCTTAGGACGGAGCGGGGTCGAAGAGCAGTTCTTC. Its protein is CASSLGRSGVEEQFF.

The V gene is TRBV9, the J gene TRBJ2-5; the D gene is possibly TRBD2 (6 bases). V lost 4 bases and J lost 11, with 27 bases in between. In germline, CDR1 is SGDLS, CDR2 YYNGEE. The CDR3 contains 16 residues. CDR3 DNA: TGTGCCAGCAGCCTCAGGAGGGACTCACGAGCCCATGAGCAGTACTTC. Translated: CASSLRRDSRAHEQYF.

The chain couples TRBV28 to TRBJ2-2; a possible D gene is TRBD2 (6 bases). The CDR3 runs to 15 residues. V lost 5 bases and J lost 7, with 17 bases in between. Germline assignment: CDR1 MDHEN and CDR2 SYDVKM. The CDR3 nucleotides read TGTGCCAGCAGTCGCACCGGGACTGCTCGCGGGGAGCTGTTTTTT. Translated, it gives CASSRTGTARGELFF.

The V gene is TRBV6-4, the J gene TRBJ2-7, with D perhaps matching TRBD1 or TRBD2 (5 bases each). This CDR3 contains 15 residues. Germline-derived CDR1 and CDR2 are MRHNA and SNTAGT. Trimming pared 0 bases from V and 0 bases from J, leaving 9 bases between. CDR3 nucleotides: TGTGCCAGCAGTGACTCTGCAGGGAGCTCCTACGAGCAGTACTTC. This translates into CASSDSAGSSYEQYF.

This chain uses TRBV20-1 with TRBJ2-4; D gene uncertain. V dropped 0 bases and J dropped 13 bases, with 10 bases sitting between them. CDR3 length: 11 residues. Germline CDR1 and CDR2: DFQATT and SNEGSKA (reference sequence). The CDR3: CSARDLLEQYF. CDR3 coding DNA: TGCAGTGCTAGAGATCTTCTTGAGCAGTACTTC.

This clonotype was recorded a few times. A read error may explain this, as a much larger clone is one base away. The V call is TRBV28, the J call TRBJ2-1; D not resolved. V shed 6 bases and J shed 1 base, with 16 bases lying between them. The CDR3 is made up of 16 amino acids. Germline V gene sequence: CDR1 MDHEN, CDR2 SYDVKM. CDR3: CASSPPASLSYNEQFF. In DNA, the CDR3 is TGTGCCAGCAGCCCCCCTGCGAGCTTGTCCTACAATGAGCAGTTCTTC.

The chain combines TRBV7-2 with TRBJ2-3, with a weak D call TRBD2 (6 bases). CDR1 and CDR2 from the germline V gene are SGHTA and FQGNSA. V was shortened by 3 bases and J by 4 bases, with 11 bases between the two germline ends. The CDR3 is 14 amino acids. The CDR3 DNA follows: TGTGCCAGCAGCTTCGTGCGGGGCTCAGATACGCAGTATTTT. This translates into CASSFVRGSDTQYF.

DNA for the CDR3: TGTGCCATCGAGCCGGGACAGGGTTCGGGCTATGGCTACACCTTC. Protein sequence: CAIEPGQGSGYGYTF. The chain couples TRBV10-3 to TRBJ1-2; 9 bases are shared with TRBD1. This CDR3 has 15 residues. V lost 8 bases to trimming and J lost 4 bases; unmatched junction nucleotides: 11. Germline values: CDR1 ENHRY, CDR2 SYGVKD.

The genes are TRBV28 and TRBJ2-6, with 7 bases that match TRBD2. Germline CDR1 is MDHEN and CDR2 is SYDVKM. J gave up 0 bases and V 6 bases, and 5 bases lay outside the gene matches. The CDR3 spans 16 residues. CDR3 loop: CASRRQRDSGANVLTF. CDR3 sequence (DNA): TGTGCCAGCAGACGGCAGCGGGACTCTGGGGCCAACGTCCTGACTTTC.

The CDR3 reads CASSPLGEGGETQYF. The DNA for the CDR3 is TGTGCCAGCAGCCCCCTAGGGGAGGGGGGAGAGACCCAGTACTTC. V gene TRBV7-2 combines with J gene TRBJ2-5; perhaps TRBD2 as D (7 bases). CDR3 length equals 15 residues. Trimming cost V 5 bases and J 4 bases, with 17 bases left between them. Germline assignment: CDR1 SGHTA and CDR2 FQGNSA.

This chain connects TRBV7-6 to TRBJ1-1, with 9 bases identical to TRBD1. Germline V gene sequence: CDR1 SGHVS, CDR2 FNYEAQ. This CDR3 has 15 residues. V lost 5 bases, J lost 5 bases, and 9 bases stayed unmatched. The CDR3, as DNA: TGTGCCAGCAGCACCCGGGGGACAGGGCGGACTGAAGCTTTCTTT. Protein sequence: CASSTRGTGRTEAFF.

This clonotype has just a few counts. The CDR3 DNA sequence: TGCAGTGCCTCATCGGACCTAGCAGATACGCAGTATTTT. Translated: CSASSDLADTQYF. The chain joins TRBV20-1 to TRBJ2-3; D ambiguous. This CDR3 region has 13 residues. The germline V gene encodes CDR1 DFQATT and CDR2 SNEGSKA (reference sequence). Trimming shortened V by 6 bases and J by 4 bases, and 14 bases separated the two germline ends.

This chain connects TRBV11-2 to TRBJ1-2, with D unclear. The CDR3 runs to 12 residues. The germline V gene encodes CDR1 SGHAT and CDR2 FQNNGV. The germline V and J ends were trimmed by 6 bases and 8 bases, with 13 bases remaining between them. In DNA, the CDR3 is TGTGCCAGCAGTTACTTTAAGGCGGGCTACACCTTC. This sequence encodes CASSYFKAGYTF.

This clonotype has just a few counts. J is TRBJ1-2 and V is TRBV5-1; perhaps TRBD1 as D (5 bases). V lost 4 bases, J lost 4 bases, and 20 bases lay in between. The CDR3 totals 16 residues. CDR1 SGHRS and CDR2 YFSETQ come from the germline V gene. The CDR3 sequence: CASSTTGDLLTYGYTF. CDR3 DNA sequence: TGCGCCAGCAGCACTACAGGAGACCTCCTAACCTATGGCTACACCTTC.

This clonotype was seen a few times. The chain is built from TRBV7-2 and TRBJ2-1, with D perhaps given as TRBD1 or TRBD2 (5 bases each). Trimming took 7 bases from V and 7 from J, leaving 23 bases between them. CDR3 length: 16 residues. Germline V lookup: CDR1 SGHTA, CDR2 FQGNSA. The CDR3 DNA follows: TGTGCCAGCAACAATAAGCTGGGGGAAGGGCTGAATGAGCAGTTCTTC. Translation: CASNNKLGEGLNEQFF.

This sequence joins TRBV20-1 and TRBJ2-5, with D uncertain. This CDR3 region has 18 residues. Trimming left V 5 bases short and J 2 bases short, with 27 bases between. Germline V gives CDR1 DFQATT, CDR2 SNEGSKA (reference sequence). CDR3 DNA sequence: TGCAGTGCTTCCGCCGATGGGCGAACGGAGTCGAATCAAGAGACCCAGTACTTC. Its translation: CSASADGRTESNQETQYF.